A single sample is the source of the 32 T cell receptor beta chains below, sequenced in a study of memory CD4+ T cells and cytomegalovirus serostatus. Using immunoSEQ multiplex PCR, the repertoire was profiled, and TCRdb retains in-frame clones only, with some absent. The data hold about 82,000 clones, with around 80% observed a single time. Single viable CD3+CD4+CD8-CD45RO+ cells were sorted as the memory CD4+ T cells. Specimen: memory CD4+ T cells from blood. These receptors all stem from an adult in good health and CMV-seronegative.

The chain joins TRBV11-2 to TRBJ2-3; D unresolved. Germline V gene lookup returns CDR1 SGHAT and CDR2 FQNNGV. This CDR3 contains 14 residues. Trimming took off 0 bases at V and 2 bases at J, with 6 bases between the two ends. CDR3 nucleotide sequence: TGTGCCAGCAGCTTAGATTGGGCCACAGATACGCAGTATTTT. Protein product: CASSLDWATDTQYF.

The chain carries TRBV19 and TRBJ2-7; the D gene is possibly TRBD1 (7 bases). The V and J ends lost 6 bases and 3 bases respectively, with 21 bases between them. The CDR3 totals 16 residues. Per germline, CDR1 LNHDA and CDR2 SQIVND (reference sequence). The DNA of the CDR3 is TGTGCCAGTAGCCTCGGCGAACAGGGGAGGTACTACGAGCAGTACTTC. This gives the protein CASSLGEQGRYYEQYF.

The V and J genes are TRBV19 and TRBJ2-5; TRBD1 or TRBD2 may be the D gene (6 bases each). This CDR3 contains 13 residues. Germline values: CDR1 LNHDA, CDR2 SQIVND (reference sequence). V was pared by 6 bases and J by 3 bases, with 11 bases between. CDR3 sequence: CASSPRGEETQYF. CDR3 nucleotides: TGTGCCAGTAGCCCTAGGGGGGAAGAGACCCAGTACTTC.

The CDR3 DNA is TGTGCCACCAGCAGAGGGGACGGCGAGACCCAGTACTTC. Translation: CATSRGDGETQYF. V is TRBV15 and J is TRBJ2-5, with D perhaps given as TRBD1 or TRBD2 (5 bases each). CDR1 is LNHNV and CDR2 is YYDKDF in the germline V gene (reference sequence). The CDR3 sequence is 13 residues long. Trimming took 1 base from V and 5 from J, leaving 8 bases between them.

The J gene is TRBJ1-2, the V gene TRBV7-3; TRBD1 matches 8 bases. Germline CDR1 and CDR2: SGHTA and FQGTGA. The CDR3 is 13 amino acids. The V gene end was trimmed by 5 bases and the J gene end by 8 bases; junction bases not matched to a gene: 7. Written as DNA, the CDR3 is TGTGCCAGCAGCCAGACAGGGGTGGAGGGCTACACCTTC. Encoded protein: CASSQTGVEGYTF.

The rearrangement joins TRBV30 to TRBJ1-2; D possibly corresponds to TRBD1 (5 bases). The ends were cut back, 0 bases at V and 4 bases at J, with 21 bases in the middle. CDR1 GTSNPN and CDR2 SVGIG come from the germline V gene (reference sequence). CDR3 length: 17 amino acids. In DNA, the CDR3 is TGTGCCTGGAGTGTGAGGGGAGTTATTCAACTGGGCTATGGCTACACCTTC. As protein: CAWSVRGVIQLGYGYTF.

Only a few counts were recorded for this clone. The chain carries TRBV30 and TRBJ1-5; D is unresolved. The CDR3 runs to 14 residues. CDR1 and CDR2 (germline): GTSNPN, SVGIG (reference sequence). Trimming removed 3 bases at V and 0 bases at J, with 9 bases between. DNA of the CDR3: TGTGCCTGGAGGGGCGGAGGTAGCAATCAGCCCCAGCATTTT. It yields the protein CAWRGGGSNQPQHF.

The chain links TRBV6-1 to TRBJ2-7; TRBD1 might be the D (6 bases). This CDR3 has 12 residues. Per germline, CDR1 MNHNS and CDR2 SASEGT. Trimming removed 6 bases at V and 7 bases at J, with 13 bases between. The CDR3 nucleotides are TGTGCCAGCAGCGTAACAGGGCAGGAGCAGTACTTC. Translation gives CASSVTGQEQYF.

CDR3 bases: TGTGCCAGCAGCTTCTCTGGCGGAGATACGCAGTATTTT. Translation: CASSFSGGDTQYF. The chain has TRBV7-8 and TRBJ2-3; D call uncertain. With 3 bases removed from V and 5 bases from J, the gap between germline ends came to 9 bases. Germline CDR1 and CDR2: SGHVS and FQNEAQ. This CDR3 contains 13 residues.

This clone appeared a few times. This chain joins TRBV6-5 and TRBJ1-1, with D hard to call. V was cut by 6 bases and J by 4 bases, with 6 bases left in between. The CDR3 has 11 amino acids. Per the germline V gene, CDR1 is MNHEY and CDR2 is SVGAGI. CDR3 sequence: CASRTLTEAFF. In nucleotides, the CDR3 is TGTGCCAGCAGGACACTCACTGAAGCTTTCTTT.

There are a few counts of this clone. The chain recombines TRBV19 with TRBJ1-5, with D possibly being TRBD1 (6 bases). The V and J ends lost 8 bases and 4 bases respectively, with 15 bases between them. The CDR3 is 14 residues long. Germline assignment: CDR1 LNHDA and CDR2 SQIVND (reference sequence). Here the CDR3 reads CASRTGSGNQPQHF. For the CDR3, the DNA is TGTGCCAGTCGAACAGGGTCGGGAAATCAGCCCCAGCATTTT.

This clone was seen a single time. The rearrangement uses TRBV6-1 and TRBJ1-3; no reliable D call. Trimming took off 6 bases at V and 0 bases at J, with 12 bases between the two ends. Germline CDR1 is MNHNS and CDR2 is SASEGT. This CDR3 has 15 amino acids. In DNA form, the CDR3 reads TGTGCCAGCAGACCCGACTTATACTCTGGAAACACCATATATTTT. Encoded protein: CASRPDLYSGNTIYF.

The V and J genes are TRBV29-1 and TRBJ1-2; maybe TRBD1 (6 bases). CDR1 and CDR2 from the germline V gene are SQVTM and ANQGSEA. Trimming shortened V by 5 bases and J by 10 bases, and 14 bases separated the two germline ends. The CDR3 totals 11 residues. CDR3 protein: CSVYGGQAYTF. The DNA of the CDR3 is TGCAGCGTTTACGGGGGGCAAGCCTACACCTTC.

Only a few counts were recorded for this clone. The chain uses TRBV30 and TRBJ1-5; D perhaps matches TRBD1 (6 bases). V lost 1 base to trimming and J lost 9 bases, with 16 bases between them. Germline values: CDR1 GTSNPN, CDR2 SVGIG (reference sequence). CDR3 length equals 14 residues. The CDR3 nucleotides read TGTGCCTGGAGTGGGAGGGACAAGTATGGGCCCCAGCATTTT. It codes for CAWSGRDKYGPQHF.

This chain uses TRBV4-3 with TRBJ1-2, with 8 bases identical to TRBD1. Trimming took 0 bases from V and 3 from J; bases not matched to a gene: 3. CDR1 LGHNA and CDR2 YSLEER come from the germline V gene. This CDR3 region has 15 residues. CDR3 DNA: TGCGCCAGCAGCCAAGAGACAGGGGTTGACTATGGCTACACCTTC. Residues: CASSQETGVDYGYTF.

Only one count was recorded for this clone. The genes are TRBV19 and TRBJ2-3, with a weak D call TRBD2 (6 bases). The CDR3 spans 16 residues. The ends were cut back, 5 bases at V and 4 bases at J, with 19 bases in the middle. The germline V gene encodes CDR1 LNHDA and CDR2 SQIVND (reference sequence). This chain's CDR3 is CASSWEVRQRSDTQYF. The CDR3 DNA is TGTGCCAGTAGTTGGGAGGTCCGTCAGAGGTCAGATACGCAGTATTTT.

V is TRBV5-1 and J is TRBJ2-1; D ambiguous. The V gene's germline CDR1 is SGHRS and CDR2 YFSETQ. The CDR3 spans 11 residues. V dropped 0 bases and J dropped 5 bases, with 0 bases sitting between them. DNA for the CDR3: TGCGCCAGCAGCTTGGACAATGAGCAGTTCTTC. This translates into CASSLDNEQFF.

This clone came up once. The rearrangement uses TRBV19 and TRBJ1-4; maybe TRBD1 (6 bases). Per germline, CDR1 LNHDA and CDR2 SQIVND (reference sequence). V shed 6 bases and J shed 5 bases, with 10 bases lying between them. This CDR3 is 13 amino acids long. CDR3 in amino acids: CASRGGRNEKLFF. For the CDR3, the DNA is TGTGCCAGTAGAGGGGGGCGGAATGAAAAACTGTTTTTT.

The chain links TRBV5-5 to TRBJ1-6; 7 nucleotides match TRBD1. This CDR3 contains 14 residues. Germline trimming cut 4 bases from V and 10 bases from J; bases unmatched to any gene: 8. In germline, CDR1 is SGHKS, CDR2 YYEKEE (reference sequence). CDR3 residues: CASSETTGRSPLHF. The CDR3 DNA is TGTGCCAGCAGCGAAACGACAGGGAGGTCACCCCTCCACTTT.

CDR3 region: CAISESTPAGNTEAFF. CDR3 nucleotides: TGTGCCATCAGTGAGTCGACTCCGGCAGGGAACACTGAAGCTTTCTTT. The chain combines TRBV10-3 with TRBJ1-1; D is ambiguous. The germline CDR1 and CDR2 sequences are ENHRY and SYGVKD. The V end lost 0 bases, the J end lost 1 base, and 12 bases lay between the germline ends. The CDR3 has 16 residues.

The rearrangement joins TRBV5-1 to TRBJ2-5; 14 nucleotides match TRBD2. The CDR3 runs to 15 residues. Germline V lookup: CDR1 SGHRS, CDR2 YFSETQ. V gave up 3 bases and J gave up 4 bases; unmatched junction bases: 2. The CDR3 reads CASSWGTSGGETQYF. The CDR3 nucleotides are TGCGCCAGCAGCTGGGGGACTAGCGGGGGAGAGACCCAGTACTTC.

The chain is built from TRBV13 and TRBJ2-3; weak D call: TRBD2 (5 bases). Trimming left V 7 bases short and J 5 bases short, with 16 bases between. CDR3 size: 14 residues. Per germline, CDR1 PRHDT and CDR2 FYEKMQ (reference sequence). This CDR3 is CASTRTGMVDTQYF. The CDR3 nucleotides are TGTGCCAGCACCCGGACTGGGATGGTAGATACGCAGTATTTT.

This clone was seen once. This chain connects TRBV9 to TRBJ2-5, with TRBD2 matching over 13 bases. CDR3 length equals 15 residues. With V trimmed by 3 bases and J by 3 bases, 2 bases remained unmatched. Germline CDR1 SGDLS, CDR2 YYNGEE. The CDR3 DNA reads as TGTGCCAGCAGCGAGGGACTAGCGGGGAAAGAGACCCAGTACTTC. Protein product: CASSEGLAGKETQYF.

The gene calls are TRBV21-1 and TRBJ1-2. TRBV21-1 is described as a pseudogene. CDR3 length: 14 amino acids. CDR3 DNA sequence: TGTGCCAGCAGCAAAGGGACGGCTACCCTTGGCTACACCTTC. Protein: CASSKGTATLGYTF.

The chain has TRBV2 and TRBJ2-7; D might be TRBD1 (6 bases). This CDR3 contains 13 residues. V dropped 8 bases and J dropped 4 bases, with 15 bases sitting between them. The germline gives CDR1 SNHLY, CDR2 FYNNEI. CDR3 sequence reads: CASDQGKEYEQYF. DNA for the CDR3: TGTGCCAGCGACCAGGGGAAGGAGTACGAGCAGTACTTC.

J is TRBJ1-1 and V is TRBV30, with D perhaps matching TRBD1 (5 bases). CDR3 length equals 13 residues. CDR1 is GTSNPN, CDR2 SVGIG, per germline (reference sequence). Trimming cost V 4 bases and J 9 bases, with 18 bases left between them. CDR3 sequence: CAWTKSRVGKAFF. The CDR3 bases are TGTGCCTGGACCAAGTCCAGGGTTGGAAAAGCTTTCTTT.

The chain links TRBV12-5 to TRBJ1-1; D is ambiguous. Germline values: CDR1 LGHNT, CDR2 FRNRAP. The CDR3 spans 12 residues. Trimming cost V 2 bases and J 10 bases, with 11 bases left between them. CDR3 nucleotide sequence: TGTGCTAGTGGTTTGAACCGCGACACAGCTTTCTTT. Protein product: CASGLNRDTAFF.

The V gene is TRBV5-1, the J gene TRBJ2-3, with 7 bases matching TRBD2. J gave up 1 base and V 5 bases, and 7 bases lay outside the gene matches. The germline V gene encodes CDR1 SGHRS and CDR2 YFSETQ. The CDR3 has 15 amino acids. CDR3 sequence: CASRSGAGGTDTQYF. Written as DNA, the CDR3 is TGCGCCAGCAGAAGCGGGGCGGGGGGCACAGATACGCAGTATTTT.

There are a few counts of this clone. The chain carries TRBV6-5 and TRBJ2-1; D remains unclear. Germline-derived CDR1 and CDR2 are MNHEY and SVGAGI. CDR3 length equals 12 residues. The V and J ends lost 0 bases and 11 bases respectively, with 8 bases between them. The CDR3: CASSYSPEKQFF. CDR3 in DNA: TGTGCCAGCAGTTACTCTCCTGAGAAGCAGTTCTTC.

The chain employs TRBV5-1 and TRBJ1-2; 9 positions agree with TRBD1. Germline assignment: CDR1 SGHRS and CDR2 YFSETQ. V lost 3 bases and J lost 3; bases outside the gene matches: 3. CDR3 length: 14 amino acids. The CDR3 region is CASSSGDRDYGYTF. The CDR3 bases are TGCGCCAGCAGCTCCGGGGACAGGGACTATGGCTACACCTTC.

The sample holds one count of this clone. The chain links TRBV30 to TRBJ1-1, with no clear D. CDR3 length equals 11 residues. The germline V gene encodes CDR1 GTSNPN and CDR2 SVGIG (reference sequence). V dropped 0 bases and J dropped 7 bases, with 6 bases sitting between them. CDR3 protein: CAWSVRSEAFF. CDR3 coding DNA: TGTGCCTGGAGTGTACGTAGTGAAGCTTTCTTT.

This clone was counted only a few times. The J gene is TRBJ1-1, the V gene TRBV6-1; D gene uncertain. The germline V gene has CDR1 MNHNS and CDR2 SASEGT. V shed 11 bases and J shed 1 base, with 14 bases lying between them. The CDR3 runs to 13 residues. The CDR3 nucleotides read TGTGCCTGCTTGATGATGGGGAACACTGAAGCTTTCTTT. Translation: CACLMMGNTEAFF.